This T cell receptor beta chain was sequenced in a study of blood T cell repertoires in COVID-19. Overall study: Whether acute or convalescent, the COVID-19 samples came from the United States, Italy and Spain.

The data were produced by immunoSEQ multiplex PCR, yet TCRdb's version contains in-frame clones alone and is incomplete. The sample records approximately 360,000 clones, approximately 89% being singletons. Participant ages covered about 18 to 95 years across about two dozen US areas. From germline, CDR1 is LGHDT and CDR2 YNNKEL (reference sequence). Unmatched junction bases numbered 7, after V lost 2 bases and J lost 2 bases. The CDR3 has 16 residues. The sample taken for sequencing was PBMCs or T cells enriched from blood (not recorded which). The chain links TRBV3-1 (or the pseudogene TRBV3-2) to TRBJ2-5; TRBD2 aligns across 8 bases. The TCR originated in a man in his forties in a cohort exposed to, infected with or recovered from COVID-19 (not recorded which). In DNA, the CDR3 is TGTGCCAGCAGCCAACCCCGCGGGAGGTTGCAAGAGACCCAGTACTTC. Protein sequence: CASSQPRGRLQETQYF.